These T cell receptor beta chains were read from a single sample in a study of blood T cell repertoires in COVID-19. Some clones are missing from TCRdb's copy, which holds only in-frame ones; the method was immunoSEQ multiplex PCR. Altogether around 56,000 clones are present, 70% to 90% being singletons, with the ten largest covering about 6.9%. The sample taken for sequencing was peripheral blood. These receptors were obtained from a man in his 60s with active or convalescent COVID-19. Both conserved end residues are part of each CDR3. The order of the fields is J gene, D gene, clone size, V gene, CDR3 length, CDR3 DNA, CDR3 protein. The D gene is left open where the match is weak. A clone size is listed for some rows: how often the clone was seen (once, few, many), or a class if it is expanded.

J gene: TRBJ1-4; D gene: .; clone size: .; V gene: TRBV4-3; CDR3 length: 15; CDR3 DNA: TGCGCCAGCAGCCAAGACACAGGCATAAATGAAAAACTGTTTTTT; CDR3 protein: CASSQDTGINEKLFF
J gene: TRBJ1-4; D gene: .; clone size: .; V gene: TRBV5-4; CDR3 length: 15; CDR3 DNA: TGTGCCAGCAGCACCTTAACAGGAAATAATGAAAAACTGTTTTTT; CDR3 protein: CASSTLTGNNEKLFF
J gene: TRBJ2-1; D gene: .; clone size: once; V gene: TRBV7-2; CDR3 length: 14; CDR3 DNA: TGTGCCAGCAGCTTAGATGGGGGCTCGGGGATCCAGTTCTTC; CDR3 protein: CASSLDGGSGIQFF
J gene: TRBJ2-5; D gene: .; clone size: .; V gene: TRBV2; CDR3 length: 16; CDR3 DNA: TGTGCCAGCAAAGGGGGGAGCGGGAAAACCCAAGAGACCCAGTACTTC; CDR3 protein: CASKGGSGKTQETQYF
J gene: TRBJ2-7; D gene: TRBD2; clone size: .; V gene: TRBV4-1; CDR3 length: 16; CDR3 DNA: TGCGCCAGCAGCCAAGACTCGCCTAGCGGGAGGAACGAGCAGTACTTC; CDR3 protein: CASSQDSPSGRNEQYF
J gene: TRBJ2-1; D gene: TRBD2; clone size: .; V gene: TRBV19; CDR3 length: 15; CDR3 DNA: TGTGCCAGTAGTATAGGGTCTAGCGGGGACAATGAGCAGTTCTTC; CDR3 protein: CASSIGSSGDNEQFF
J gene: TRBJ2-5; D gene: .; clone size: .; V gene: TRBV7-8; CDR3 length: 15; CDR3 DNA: TGTGCCAGCAGCTTAGCGCGAGTGAACCAAGAGACCCAGTACTTC; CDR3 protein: CASSLARVNQETQYF
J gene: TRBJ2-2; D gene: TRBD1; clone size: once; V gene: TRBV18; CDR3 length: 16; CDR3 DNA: TGTGCCAGCTCACCAAGCGGACAGGGGGGCGCCGGGGAGCTGTTTTTT; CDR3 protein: CASSPSGQGGAGELFF
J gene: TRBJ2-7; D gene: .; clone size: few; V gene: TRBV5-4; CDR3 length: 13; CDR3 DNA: TGTGCCAGCAGCCCCGGGATGGTCTACGAGCAGTACTTC; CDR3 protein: CASSPGMVYEQYF
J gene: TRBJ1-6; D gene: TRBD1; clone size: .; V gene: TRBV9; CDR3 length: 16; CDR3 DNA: TGTGCCAGCAGCCTGGGGACAGGGTACGATAATTCACCCCTCCACTTT; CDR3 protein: CASSLGTGYDNSPLHF
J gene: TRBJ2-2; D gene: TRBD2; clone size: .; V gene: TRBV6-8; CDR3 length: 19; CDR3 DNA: TGTGCCAGCACCTATAGCGGGAGGCCAAGGTTTGCGAACACCGGGGAGCTGTTTTTT; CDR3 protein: CASTYSGRPRFANTGELFF
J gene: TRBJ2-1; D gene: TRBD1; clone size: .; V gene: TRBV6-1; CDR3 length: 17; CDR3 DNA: TGTGCCAGCAGTGAACTCCAGGGGGACAGGGGTTACAATGAGCAGTTCTTC; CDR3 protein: CASSELQGDRGYNEQFF
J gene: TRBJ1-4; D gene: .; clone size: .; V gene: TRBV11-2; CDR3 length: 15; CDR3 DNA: TGTGCCAGCAGCTTAATCCCTCAGGGCCGTGAAAAACTGTTTTTT; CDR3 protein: CASSLIPQGREKLFF
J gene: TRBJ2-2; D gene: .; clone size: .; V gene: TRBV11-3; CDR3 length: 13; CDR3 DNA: TGTGCCAGCAGCTTAGAGCGGACCGGGGAGCTGTTTTTT; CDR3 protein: CASSLERTGELFF
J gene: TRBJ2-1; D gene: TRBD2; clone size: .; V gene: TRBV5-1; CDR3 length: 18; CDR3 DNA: TGCGCCAGCTCACCTCAAGGGTTTGGGACTAGCGGGAGTCGAGAGCAGTTCTTC; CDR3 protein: CASSPQGFGTSGSREQFF
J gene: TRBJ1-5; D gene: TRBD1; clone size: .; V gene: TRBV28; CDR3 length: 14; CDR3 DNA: TGTGCCAGCAGTGTAGACAGGGGCAATCAGCCCCAGCATTTT; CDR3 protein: CASSVDRGNQPQHF
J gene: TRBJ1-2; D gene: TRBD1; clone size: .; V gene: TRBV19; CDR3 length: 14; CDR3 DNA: TGTGCCAGTACCCGACAGGGAATCAACTATGGCTACACCTTC; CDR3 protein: CASTRQGINYGYTF
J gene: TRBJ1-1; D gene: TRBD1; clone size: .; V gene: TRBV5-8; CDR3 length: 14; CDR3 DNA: TGTGCCAGCAGCACTGACGCGCTCAGGACAGGGGCTTTCTTT; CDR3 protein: CASSTDALRTGAFF
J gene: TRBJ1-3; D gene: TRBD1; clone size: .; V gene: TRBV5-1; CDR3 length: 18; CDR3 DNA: TGCGCCAGCAGCATAGGGACAGGGGGTGACCTCTCTGGAAACACCATATATTTT; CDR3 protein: CASSIGTGGDLSGNTIYF
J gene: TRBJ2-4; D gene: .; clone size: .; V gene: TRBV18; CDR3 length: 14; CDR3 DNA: TGTGCCAGCTCTCCAGGTGGGGGGATCAGCATTCAGTACTTC; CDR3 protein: CASSPGGGISIQYF
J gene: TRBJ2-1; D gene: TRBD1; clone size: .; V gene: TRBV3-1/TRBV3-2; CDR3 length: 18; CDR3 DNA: TGTGCCAGCAGCCAATCCGGGACAGCCGCGCAGGGCTCCAATGAGCAGTTCTTC; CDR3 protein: CASSQSGTAAQGSNEQFF
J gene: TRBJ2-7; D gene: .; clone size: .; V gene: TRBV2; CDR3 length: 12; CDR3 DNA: TGTGCCAGCAGTGAAGCCCTCTACGAGCAGTACTTC; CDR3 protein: CASSEALYEQYF
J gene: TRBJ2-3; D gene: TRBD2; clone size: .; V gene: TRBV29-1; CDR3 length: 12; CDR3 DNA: TGCAGCGTTGAACTAGCGGGGGATACGCAGTATTTT; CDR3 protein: CSVELAGDTQYF
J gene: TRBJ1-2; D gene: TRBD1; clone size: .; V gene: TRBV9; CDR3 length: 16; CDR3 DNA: TGTGCCAGCAGCCCCCGGACAGGGAGTGGGACACGTGGCTACACCTTC; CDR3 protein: CASSPRTGSGTRGYTF
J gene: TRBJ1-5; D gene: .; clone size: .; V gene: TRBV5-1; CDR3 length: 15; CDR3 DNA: TGCGCCAGCAGCCAGGACAGTCCTAGCAATCAGCCCCAGCATTTT; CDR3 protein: CASSQDSPSNQPQHF
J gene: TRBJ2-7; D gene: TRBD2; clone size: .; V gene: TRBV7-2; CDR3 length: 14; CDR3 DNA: TGTGCCAGCAGCCACACTAGCGGGGCATACGAGCAGTACTTC; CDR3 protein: CASSHTSGAYEQYF
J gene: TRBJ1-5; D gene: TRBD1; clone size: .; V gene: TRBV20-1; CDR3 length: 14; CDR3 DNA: TGCAGTGCTAGTCGGGACAGACTAAATCAGCCCCAGCATTTT; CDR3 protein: CSASRDRLNQPQHF
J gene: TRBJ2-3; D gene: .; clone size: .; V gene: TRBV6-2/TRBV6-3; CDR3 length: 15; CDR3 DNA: TGTGCCAGCAGTTCCTCGTGGCCCCCCTCAGATACGCAGTATTTT; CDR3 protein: CASSSSWPPSDTQYF
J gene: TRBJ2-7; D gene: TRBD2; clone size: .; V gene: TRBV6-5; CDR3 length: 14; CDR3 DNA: TGTGCCAGCAGTAGGACTAGCGGGGACTACGAGCAGTACTTC; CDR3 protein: CASSRTSGDYEQYF
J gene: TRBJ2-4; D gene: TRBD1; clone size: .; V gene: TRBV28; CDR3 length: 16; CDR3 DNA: TGTGCCAGCAGACCACAGGGGGTGACGCAAGGATACATTCAGTACTTC; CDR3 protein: CASRPQGVTQGYIQYF